The sequence of this TCR beta chain was determined in a study of T cell repertoires in cytomegalovirus infection (dated by TCRdb to between 2018 and 2021). Turning to the overall study: Recently identified HLA-C-restricted CMV epitopes, whose presentation resists viral immunomodulation, were targeted by peptide stimulations together with well-studied HLA-B-restricted epitopes. Donor HLA type was relevant to the analysis, because carriage of CMV infection together with the matching HLA type was indicated by public TCR beta signatures. On the study overall, not on this receptor specifically: Cumulative frequency of public TCR beta family members discriminated carriers of CMV infection plus the relevant HLA type in this cohort and an independent 352-donor cohort. The ex vivo response was dominated by HLA-C-restricted CMV-specific TCR beta clonotypes, which also provided the single most frequent clonotype in two of eight donors.

This specimen's treatment or condition label, per the study, means: in vitro stimulation with specific CMV peptide epitopes to enrich CMV-specific T cells. The junction shows trimming of 1 base on V and 3 bases on J, and the gene matches do not reach 3 bases of it. The germline V gene supplies CDR1 SGHVS and CDR2 FQNEAQ. From the cysteine through the phenylalanine, the CDR3 covers 15 amino acids. Only the CDR3 part of the read is kept: 45 bases, read in frame from the first base. This clonotype was detected ten times or more. Its antigen is still unknown. No base quality values were provided; no much bigger clone lies one nucleotide off. Sequenced using an Illumina HiSeq 1500. The public sequencing data were trimmed at Q25 with fastp and processed into clonotypes with MiXCR by TCRdb, which kept only in-frame beta chains. CDR3 protein sequences are deduplicated, and each keeps its most common genes and DNA. This sample has about 570,000 distinct CDR3 sequences in its table, and 40% of those were observed once. The top ten clonotypes cover around 48% of the sample.

This receptor was taken from a human donor in good health (CMV status not recorded). Some clones in this sample may be carry-over from other donors' samples. The rearranged segments are TRBV7-8 and TRBJ2-1, with 7 bases in between that match TRBD2. The sample in question was cultured PBMCs, obtained from culture after CMV antigen stimulation. In nucleotides, the sequence is TGTGCCAGCAGCTTAGTGGGGGGGGGCTACAATGAGCAGTTCTTC. Translated, this gives CASSLVGGGYNEQFF.